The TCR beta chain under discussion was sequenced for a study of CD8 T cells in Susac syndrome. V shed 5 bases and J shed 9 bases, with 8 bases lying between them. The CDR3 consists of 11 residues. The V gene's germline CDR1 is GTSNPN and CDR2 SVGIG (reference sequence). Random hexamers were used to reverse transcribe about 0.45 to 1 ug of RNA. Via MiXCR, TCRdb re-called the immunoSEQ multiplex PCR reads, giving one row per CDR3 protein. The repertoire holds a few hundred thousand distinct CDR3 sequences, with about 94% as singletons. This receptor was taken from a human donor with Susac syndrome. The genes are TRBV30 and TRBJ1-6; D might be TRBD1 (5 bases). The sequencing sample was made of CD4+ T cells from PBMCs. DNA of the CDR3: TGTGCCTGGGGTGGGGGTTCACCCCTCCACTTT. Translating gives CAWGGGSPLHF. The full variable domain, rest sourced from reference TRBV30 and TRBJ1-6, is SQTIHQWPATLVQPVGSPLSLECTVEGTSNPNLYWYRQAAGRGLQLLFYSVGIGQISSEVPQNLSASRPQDRQFILSSKKLLLSDSGFYLCAWGGGSPLHFGNGTRLTVT.